A selection of T cell receptor beta chains follows, all from one sample in a study of response to subunit inactivated influenza vaccine. TCRdb ran MiXCR on the RT-PCR reads and lists one entry per CDR3 protein. Of 750,000 to 850,000 distinct CDR3 sequences detected, around 18% appear once; the ten largest clones hold approximately 11%. The material sequenced was PBMCs from blood, taken roughly 5 days after vaccination. These receptors all stem from a man aged 45-65 years who received an inactivated influenza vaccine. Both conserved end residues are part of each CDR3. Each record gives: V gene, J gene, clone size, CDR3 protein. Clone size appears in some rows only: once, few, many, or a class for an expanded clone.

>TRBV6-1|TRBJ1-2|many
CASNDGSYGAPGGYTF
>TRBV2|TRBJ2-1|NA
CASSELVETEQFF
>TRBV20-1|TRBJ2-7|few
CSARDGTSGSYEQYF
>TRBV6-2/TRBV6-3|TRBJ2-7|NA
CASSNPTGPSEQYF
>TRBV4-3|TRBJ2-1|once
CASSQMGQTIRNEQFF
>TRBV5-1|TRBJ2-7|NA
CASSLGFLGQGKEQYF
>TRBV9|TRBJ1-2|many
CASSALGGGYGYTF
>TRBV5-6|TRBJ1-5|few
CASSRRDRGLFNQPQHF
>TRBV5-1|TRBJ2-7|NA
CASSFGSGSSINEQYF
>TRBV20-1|TRBJ2-7|NA
CSAYSGTGGDEQYF
>TRBV6-2/TRBV6-3|TRBJ1-5|NA
CASRAGGLGQPQHF
>TRBV7-9|TRBJ1-1|NA
CASSLGGASAAEAFF
>TRBV20-1|TRBJ2-1|many
CSARAPNRGLLEFF
>TRBV5-5|TRBJ2-7|many
CASSSPDRGIDEQYF
>TRBV6-2/TRBV6-3|TRBJ2-7|NA
CASGDRRREQYF
>TRBV18|TRBJ2-7|NA
CASSPHHGQGNEQYF
>TRBV28|TRBJ1-6|NA
CASSLPQRGSPLHF
>TRBV6-1|TRBJ2-1|NA
CASRAGGSSYNEQFF
>TRBV10-3|TRBJ1-2|NA
CAISRPDQLARGQPYGYTF
>TRBV2|TRBJ1-1|NA
CASSPREGNTEAFF
>TRBV20-1|TRBJ2-7|once
CSASNPRELARYEQYF
>TRBV20-1|TRBJ2-5|NA
CSARDLEGPGETQYF
>TRBV20-1|TRBJ2-5|NA
CSARWGGQRFQETQYF